These 29 T cell receptor beta chains were sequenced from one sample in a study of cytotoxic CD8 clonotypes in ibrutinib-treated CLL. TCRdb's copy holds only in-frame clones and misses some; the assay was immunoSEQ multiplex PCR. Altogether tens of thousands of clones are present, around 68% being singletons, with the ten largest covering around 5.8%. The sequences come from PBMCs, collected after 12 months of ibrutinib treatment. Every receptor here comes from a human donor with chronic lymphocytic leukemia.

Only a few counts were recorded for this clone. This rearrangement joins TRBV5-1 to TRBJ2-2, with 7 nucleotides matching TRBD1. CDR3 length equals 13 residues. Germline CDR1 reads SGHRS; CDR2 reads YFSETQ. V gave up 3 bases and J gave up 5 bases; unmatched junction bases: 1. DNA of the CDR3: TGCGCCAGCAGCTCACAGGGGACCGGGGAGCTGTTTTTT. Encoded protein: CASSSQGTGELFF.

A few counts support this clone. The chain employs TRBV19 and TRBJ2-3; D unclear. V lost 7 bases to trimming and J lost 0 bases, with 11 bases between them. The germline gives CDR1 LNHDA, CDR2 SQIVND (reference sequence). CDR3 length: 14 residues. This CDR3 reads CASTYTSSTDTQYF. The CDR3 DNA sequence: TGTGCCAGTACCTACACCTCTAGCACAGATACGCAGTATTTT.

This rearrangement joins TRBV10-3 to TRBJ2-7; D remains ambiguous. This CDR3 has 13 amino acids. V was shortened by 5 bases and J by 1 base, with 9 bases between the two germline ends. Germline CDR1 and CDR2: ENHRY and SYGVKD. The CDR3 coding sequence is TGTGCCATCAGTTACACACCTTCCTACGAGCAGTACTTC. Amino acid sequence: CAISYTPSYEQYF.

The V gene is TRBV10-3, the J gene TRBJ2-1; TRBD2 matches at 7 bases. Per the germline V gene, CDR1 is ENHRY and CDR2 is SYGVKD. V was clipped by 0 bases and J by 1 base; unmatched bases: 0. The CDR3 consists of 15 residues. The CDR3 sequence: CAISESRESYNEQFF. In nucleotides, the CDR3 is TGTGCCATCAGTGAGTCGCGGGAGTCCTACAATGAGCAGTTCTTC.

This clone appeared once. V gene TRBV29-1 combines with J gene TRBJ1-1; unclear D gene. Trimming pared 7 bases from V and 1 base from J, leaving 16 bases between. CDR3 length: 14 residues. The V gene's germline CDR1 is SQVTM and CDR2 ANQGSEA. In DNA form, the CDR3 reads TGCAGCGCCCAAAGCCGAGACGGGAACACTGAAGCTTTCTTT. Translated, it gives CSAQSRDGNTEAFF.

The V gene is TRBV19, the J gene TRBJ1-5; D call uncertain. The germline V gene encodes CDR1 LNHDA and CDR2 SQIVND (reference sequence). The ends were cut back, 6 bases at V and 0 bases at J, with 6 bases in the middle. CDR3 length equals 13 residues. In DNA, the CDR3 is TGTGCCAGTAGCACTAGTAGCAATCAGCCCCAGCATTTT. Amino acid sequence: CASSTSSNQPQHF. Filled out from reference TRBV19 and TRBJ1-5, the complete variable domain reads DGGITQSPKYLFRKEGQNVTLSCEQNLNHDAMYWYRQDPGQGLRLIYYSQIVNDFQKGDIAEGYSVSREKKESFPLTVTSAQKNPTAFYLCASSTSSNQPQHFGDGTRLSIL.

This rearrangement joins TRBV28 to TRBJ2-7; 7 bases map to TRBD1. The CDR3 covers 17 residues. Germline CDR1 and CDR2: MDHEN and SYDVKM. With 2 bases clipped from V and 3 bases from J, the junction kept 13 bases outside the gene matches. The CDR3 here is CASSLVVGQALFYEQYF. The CDR3 nucleotides read TGTGCCAGCAGTTTAGTAGTAGGACAGGCCCTCTTCTACGAGCAGTACTTC.

The sample holds a few counts of this clone. The V and J genes are TRBV30 and TRBJ1-6; D possibly corresponds to TRBD1 (5 bases). There are 12 residues in the CDR3. The V gene's germline CDR1 is GTSNPN and CDR2 SVGIG (reference sequence). V was pared by 8 bases and J by 10 bases, with 15 bases between. The CDR3 is CAGAGVRSPLHF. The CDR3, as DNA: TGTGCCGGGGCCGGGGTGAGGTCACCCCTCCACTTT. The full variable domain, completed using reference TRBV30 and TRBJ1-6, is SQTIHQWPATLVQPVGSPLSLECTVEGTSNPNLYWYRQAAGRGLQLLFYSVGIGQISSEVPQNLSASRPQDRQFILSSKKLLLSDSGFYLCAGAGVRSPLHFGNGTRLTVT.

The rearrangement uses TRBV18 and TRBJ2-1, with D perhaps matching TRBD1 (6 bases). Germline V gene sequence: CDR1 KGHSH, CDR2 LQKENI. Trimming removed 4 bases from V and 8 bases from J, with 12 bases in between. The CDR3 extends over 13 amino acids. CDR3 DNA sequence: TGTGCCAGCTCACTTCAACAGGGCTATGAGCAGTTCTTC. Translation: CASSLQQGYEQFF.

The genes are TRBV5-1 and TRBJ2-5, with D perhaps matching TRBD1 (6 bases). The germline gives CDR1 SGHRS, CDR2 YFSETQ. The CDR3 sequence is 15 residues long. The V end lost 4 bases, the J end lost 1 base, and 14 bases lay between the germline ends. Here the CDR3 reads CASSGNRVIQETQYF. The CDR3 DNA is TGCGCCAGCAGCGGAAACAGGGTGATCCAAGAGACCCAGTACTTC.

The chain carries TRBV20-1 and TRBJ2-2; the D is unclear. Germline V lookup: CDR1 DFQATT, CDR2 SNEGSKA (reference sequence). The CDR3 length is 11 residues. Trimming stripped 4 bases from V and 10 bases from J, with 10 bases between. CDR3 protein: CSAKVGQELFF. The CDR3, as DNA: TGCAGTGCTAAAGTAGGGCAGGAGCTGTTTTTT.

The chain couples TRBV5-1 to TRBJ2-3; D possibly matches TRBD1 or TRBD2 (5 bases each). The CDR3 totals 16 residues. Germline-derived CDR1 and CDR2 are SGHRS and YFSETQ. The V gene lost 0 bases and the J gene lost 3 bases, with 14 bases spanning the gap. The CDR3 DNA follows: TGCGCCAGCAGCTTGGGGGTCAGGGAGTCGACAGATACGCAGTATTTT. Its protein product is CASSLGVRESTDTQYF.

Only a few counts were recorded for this clone. This chain joins TRBV5-4 and TRBJ2-7; D gene uncertain. CDR1 and CDR2 from the germline V gene are SGHNT and YYREEE (reference sequence). The CDR3 has 12 amino acids. Deletions cut 2 bases from V and 1 base from J, with 4 bases between. The CDR3 is CASSFSSYEQYF. In DNA, the CDR3 is TGTGCCAGCAGCTTCTCGTCCTACGAGCAGTACTTC. Looking up the rest from reference TRBV5-4 and TRBJ2-7 gives the full variable domain: ETGVTQSPTHLIKTRGQQVTLRCSSQSGHNTVSWYQQALGQGPQFIFQYYREEENGRGNFPPRFSGLQFPNYSSELNVNALELDDSALYLCASSFSSYEQYFGPGTRLTVT.

This clone was recorded a few times. The gene calls are TRBV6-6 and TRBJ1-2; D remains ambiguous. Trimming pared 5 bases from V and 6 bases from J, leaving 7 bases between. Germline V gives CDR1 MNHNY, CDR2 SVGAGI (reference sequence). The CDR3 is 11 amino acids. Here the CDR3 reads CASSPIDGYTF. The CDR3 DNA reads as TGTGCCAGCAGTCCCATAGATGGCTACACCTTC.

The genes are TRBV5-4 and TRBJ2-3; 11 nucleotides align to TRBD2. The CDR3 loop spans 16 amino acids. The germline gives CDR1 SGHNT, CDR2 YYREEE (reference sequence). V trimming: 5 bases; J trimming: 1 base; junction bases outside the gene matches: 6. CDR3 sequence (DNA): TGTGCCAGCAGTTTTAGCGGGGGGGCAGGCACAGATACGCAGTATTTT. It translates to CASSFSGGAGTDTQYF.

This clone was found once. The genes are TRBV4-1 and TRBJ2-7; TRBD2 is a possible D gene (7 bases). Germline CDR1 reads MGHRA; CDR2 reads YSYEKL. This CDR3 contains 15 residues. V was cut by 4 bases and J by 2 bases, with 15 bases left in between. The CDR3 DNA sequence: TGCGCCAGCAGCCCCGCTGCGGGGGACACCTACGAGCAGTACTTC. Protein sequence: CASSPAAGDTYEQYF.

The V gene is TRBV7-9, the J gene TRBJ1-2; 7 bases agree with TRBD1. Germline lookup yields CDR1 SEHNR and CDR2 FQNEAQ (reference sequence). Unmatched junction bases numbered 13, after V lost 5 bases and J lost 1 base. The CDR3 runs to 17 residues. The CDR3 loop is CASSKYGGQDFNYGYTF. As DNA, the CDR3 is TGTGCCAGCAGCAAGTACGGCGGACAGGACTTTAACTATGGCTACACCTTC.

The chain has TRBV27 and TRBJ1-6; weak D call: TRBD1 (5 bases). The germline V and J ends were trimmed by 0 bases and 13 bases, with 16 bases remaining between them. The CDR3 loop spans 15 amino acids. The germline V gene has CDR1 MNHEY and CDR2 SMNVEV (reference sequence). CDR3 nucleotide sequence: TGTGCCAGCAGTTTATCGATCAGGGTCCCCCATCCCCTCCACTTT. The encoded protein is CASSLSIRVPHPLHF.

The chain joins TRBV2 to TRBJ1-2; 8 bases align to TRBD1. There are 13 residues in the CDR3. V shed 4 bases and J 7 bases; nucleotides not matched to a gene: 5. Germline assignment: CDR1 SNHLY and CDR2 FYNNEI. CDR3 DNA sequence: TGTGCCAGCAGTGCCGCAGGGGGCTTTGGCTACACCTTC. This gives the protein CASSAAGGFGYTF.

To note about this clone: The junction does not match germline at one end; this may be a read error. The rearrangement links TRBV20-1 to TRBJ1-6; D not certain. The CDR3 covers 11 residues. CDR1 and CDR2 from the germline V gene are DFQATT and SNEGSKA (reference sequence). The CDR3: CSARNVSPLHF. DNA of the CDR3: TGCAGCGCTAGGAACGTTTCACCCCTCCACTTT.

The CDR3 DNA follows: TGTGCCAGCTCACCATCGAGTAATAATTCACCCCTCCACTTT. It codes for CASSPSSNNSPLHF. The chain combines TRBV18 with TRBJ1-6; no reliable D call. The germline V gene encodes CDR1 KGHSH and CDR2 LQKENI. This CDR3 has 14 residues. The ends were cut back, 2 bases at V and 5 bases at J, with 7 bases in the middle. Using reference TRBV18 and TRBJ1-6 for the parts outside the CDR3, the full variable domain is NAGVMQNPRHLVRRRGQEARLRCSPMKGHSHVYWYRQLPEEGLKFMVYLQKENIIDESGMPKERFSAEFPKEGPSILRIQQVVRGDSAAYFCASSPSSNNSPLHFGNGTRLTVT.

The chain uses TRBV19 and TRBJ2-3; 9 bases align to TRBD1. This CDR3 is 13 amino acids long. The ends lost 11 bases at V and 4 bases at J; junction bases unmatched: 7. CDR1 is LNHDA, CDR2 SQIVND, per germline (reference sequence). The CDR3 loop reads CAASTGGPDTQYF. CDR3 nucleotides: TGTGCCGCCTCAACAGGGGGCCCAGATACGCAGTATTTT. Full variable domain (outside the CDR3, taken from reference TRBV19 and TRBJ2-3): DGGITQSPKYLFRKEGQNVTLSCEQNLNHDAMYWYRQDPGQGLRLIYYSQIVNDFQKGDIAEGYSVSREKKESFPLTVTSAQKNPTAFYLCAASTGGPDTQYFGPGTRLTVL.

This clone was seen only once. J is TRBJ1-1 and V is TRBV4-3, with D tentatively TRBD1 (5 bases). CDR1 and CDR2 from the germline V gene are LGHNA and YSLEER. This CDR3 has 17 amino acids. V dropped 1 base and J dropped 3 bases, with 18 bases sitting between them. The CDR3 DNA is TGCGCCAGCAGCCAAGCAACCGGCGGGACGTTGGACACTGAAGCTTTCTTT. The encoded protein is CASSQATGGTLDTEAFF.

The V gene is TRBV5-1, the J gene TRBJ2-2; 8 bases are shared with TRBD1. This CDR3 has 16 residues. Per germline, CDR1 SGHRS and CDR2 YFSETQ. V was clipped by 7 bases and J by 1 base; unmatched bases: 9. The CDR3 reads CASQIQGTGNTGELFF. The CDR3 DNA reads TGCGCCAGCCAGATCCAGGGGACAGGGAACACCGGGGAGCTGTTTTTT.

This chain connects TRBV5-1 to TRBJ2-3, with 8 nucleotides matching TRBD2. There are 15 residues in the CDR3. Germline lookup yields CDR1 SGHRS and CDR2 YFSETQ. V lost 2 bases and J lost 3; bases outside the gene matches: 5. CDR3 in DNA: TGCGCCAGCAGCTTCGGGGGGGTTAGGACAGATACGCAGTATTTT. It yields the protein CASSFGGVRTDTQYF.

V is TRBV7-3 and J is TRBJ2-5, with D possibly matching TRBD1 (5 bases). The CDR3 contains 13 residues. V gave up 5 bases and J gave up 5 bases, with 12 bases separating them. Germline V gene lookup returns CDR1 SGHTA and CDR2 FQGTGA. CDR3 coding DNA: TGTGCCAGCAGCCTTCAGGGATGGGAGACCCAGTACTTC. This sequence encodes CASSLQGWETQYF.

In regard to this clone: At the DNA level, this CDR3 is encoded by other sequences in the same sample as well. The J gene is TRBJ1-5, the V gene TRBV2, with 9 bases that match TRBD1. This CDR3 is built from 13 residues. CDR1 and CDR2 from the germline V gene are SNHLY and FYNNEI. V was clipped by 7 bases and J by 7 bases; unmatched bases: 5. The CDR3 here is CASTGQGGQPQHF. The CDR3 DNA sequence: TGTGCCAGCACGGGACAGGGAGGCCAGCCCCAGCATTTT.

The V and J genes are TRBV19 and TRBJ2-2, with D possibly matching TRBD1 (6 bases). Germline values: CDR1 LNHDA, CDR2 SQIVND (reference sequence). This CDR3 is 15 amino acids long. Trimming took off 5 bases at V and 1 base at J, with 11 bases between the two ends. The CDR3 sequence is CASSPGTLNTGELFF. The CDR3, as DNA: TGTGCCAGTAGTCCCGGGACACTGAACACCGGGGAGCTGTTTTTT.

V usage is TRBV2 and J usage is TRBJ2-5, with D possibly being TRBD2 (6 bases). The CDR3 runs 17 residues. From germline, CDR1 is SNHLY and CDR2 FYNNEI. V was clipped by 6 bases and J by 0 bases, with 20 bases between them. The CDR3 spells CASRELRPEGYQETQYF. The CDR3 nucleotides read TGTGCCAGCAGGGAACTGAGGCCGGAGGGGTACCAAGAGACCCAGTACTTC.